The rows below give T cell receptor beta chains drawn from one sample of a study of cytomegalovirus exposure and HLA in healthy donors. The repertoire was sequenced with immunoSEQ multiplex PCR; TCRdb's copy has only in-frame clones and lacks some. Here the sample spans about 160,000 clones, about 96% being singletons. Sequencing input: PBMCs. Every receptor here comes from a woman aged 18 to 35 in good health and CMV-seronegative. Both conserved end residues are part of each CDR3. A D gene is named only where the DNA matches it firmly. Clone size is given for some rows only: seen once, a few or many times, or a class if the clone is expanded.

TRBJ1-6	.	TRBV7-9	TRBD1	TGTGCCAGCAGCTTCGGACAGGGGGATTCACCCCTCCACTTT	CASSFGQGDSPLHF
TRBJ1-3	.	TRBV29-1	.	TGCAGCGTTGAAGAAGGGGGGGGGAACACCATATATTTT	CSVEEGGGNTIYF
TRBJ2-7	.	TRBV6-6	TRBD1	TGTGCCAGCAGTAGATCCGGGACAGGGGATGAGCAGTACTTC	CASSRSGTGDEQYF
TRBJ2-5	.	TRBV5-1	TRBD2	TGCGCCAGCAGCCAGGGAGGGCAAGAGACCCAGTACTTC	CASSQGGQETQYF
TRBJ1-5	.	TRBV7-9	TRBD1	TGTGCCAGCAGCCCAGGGACAGGGTCCAATCAGCCCCAGCATTTT	CASSPGTGSNQPQHF
TRBJ2-7	once	TRBV11-2	TRBD2	TGTGCCAGCAGCGCGGGGGGCGGGGTCGCTGCCTACGAGCAGTACTTC	CASSAGGGVAAYEQYF
TRBJ2-2	.	TRBV19	.	TGTGCCAGTAGTCCCAATCGTGGGGGGACCGGGGAGCTGTTTTTT	CASSPNRGGTGELFF
TRBJ1-2	.	TRBV7-9	TRBD1	TGTGCCAGCAGCTTAAGGGGGCATGGCTACACCTTC	CASSLRGHGYTF
TRBJ1-4	.	TRBV5-4	TRBD1	TGTGCCAGCAGCGCGGGACAGGGAAACGAAAAACTGTTTTTT	CASSAGQGNEKLFF
TRBJ1-6	.	TRBV30	TRBD1	TGTGCCTGGAGTGTACACCTCGGACAGGGAAATTCACCCCTCCACTTT	CAWSVHLGQGNSPLHF
TRBJ1-1	.	TRBV7-9	.	TGTGCCAGCAGCTTAGGTAGAACGAACACTGAAGCTTTCTTT	CASSLGRTNTEAFF
TRBJ1-1	once	TRBV14	.	TGTGCCAGCAGCTCTCAGGGGTTTGAAGCTTTCTTT	CASSSQGFEAFF
TRBJ2-1	.	TRBV27	TRBD1	TGTGCCAGCAGTTTATGGGGGACAGGGGCGCTTAATATGCATGAGCAGTTCTTC	CASSLWGTGALNMHEQFF
TRBJ1-2	.	TRBV6-5	TRBD1	TGTGCCAGCACCAGGGACAGGCTATATGGCTACACCTTC	CASTRDRLYGYTF